The 13 T cell receptor beta chains listed next were all sequenced from one sample in a study of T cell responses to AZD1222 COVID-19 vaccine. Measured with immunoSEQ multiplex PCR; TCRdb has only the in-frame clones, and not every one. This table holds roughly 99,000 clones, roughly nine tenths found once. The sample consisted of peripheral blood, taken 28 days after the second AZD1222 dose. These TCRs come from an adult who received the AZD1222 COVID-19 vaccine.

The V call is TRBV5-1, the J call TRBJ1-6; a weak D match, TRBD1 (6 bases). This CDR3 has 15 amino acids. Trimming cost V 2 bases and J 5 bases, with 11 bases left between them. CDR1 is SGHRS, CDR2 YFSETQ, per germline. CDR3 sequence reads: CASSFEQGNNSPLHF. The CDR3 bases are TGCGCCAGCAGCTTTGAACAGGGAAATAATTCACCCCTCCACTTT.

The rearrangement joins TRBV5-1 to TRBJ1-3; D may be TRBD1 (5 bases). Trimming shortened V by 4 bases and J by 0 bases, and 23 bases separated the two germline ends. Germline loops: CDR1 SGHRS, CDR2 YFSETQ. This CDR3 contains 19 residues. CDR3 in amino acids: CASSLGLRPEYPSGNTIYF. The DNA of the CDR3 is TGCGCCAGCAGCCTGGGACTTCGACCTGAGTACCCCTCTGGAAACACCATATATTTT.

This rearrangement joins TRBV24-1 to TRBJ2-6, with 7 bases that match TRBD1. V shed 3 bases, J shed 2 bases, and the junction held 3 bases outside the gene matches. Germline V gene lookup returns CDR1 KGHDR and CDR2 SFDVKD. The CDR3 has 16 residues. CDR3 region: CATSDIDRAGANVLTF. The CDR3 DNA reads as TGTGCCACCAGTGATATTGACAGGGCTGGGGCCAACGTCCTGACTTTC.

The chain combines TRBV19 with TRBJ2-5; 7 positions match TRBD1. Germline values: CDR1 LNHDA, CDR2 SQIVND (reference sequence). CDR3 length: 15 amino acids. The junction had 4 bases not matched to a gene; V was cut back by 1 base and J by 2 bases. In DNA, the CDR3 is TGTGCCAGTAGTATAGGGGGGACAGCACAAGAGACCCAGTACTTC. Amino acids: CASSIGGTAQETQYF.

V gene TRBV2 combines with J gene TRBJ1-1; TRBD1 is a possible D gene (5 bases). The length of the CDR3 is 13 residues. Germline CDR1 reads SNHLY; CDR2 reads FYNNEI. The V end lost 5 bases, the J end lost 4 bases, and 11 bases lay between the germline ends. The CDR3 DNA follows: TGTGCCAGCAGTTTACGGGGCGGCACTGAAGCTTTCTTT. Translating it yields CASSLRGGTEAFF.

This chain connects TRBV28 to TRBJ2-7; TRBD1 matches 9 bases. V was clipped by 5 bases and J by 2 bases; unmatched bases: 7. Per the germline V gene, CDR1 is MDHEN and CDR2 is SYDVKM. The CDR3 runs 15 residues. CDR3 in amino acids: CASSGRQGGTYEQYF. In nucleotides, the CDR3 is TGTGCCAGCAGTGGTCGACAGGGGGGTACCTACGAGCAGTACTTC. The whole variable domain, remainder taken from reference TRBV28 and TRBJ2-7, is DVKVTQSSRYLVKRTGEKVFLECVQDMDHENMFWYRQDPGLGLRLIYFSYDVKMKEKGDIPEGYSVSREKKERFSLILESASTNQTSMYLCASSGRQGGTYEQYFGPGTRLTVT.

J is TRBJ1-2 and V is TRBV27, with TRBD1 as a possible D gene (5 bases). The CDR3 covers 13 residues. The germline V gene has CDR1 MNHEY and CDR2 SMNVEV (reference sequence). V was trimmed by 0 bases and J by 6 bases, leaving 8 bases between them. The chain's CDR3 is CASSLSWGDGYTF. The CDR3 region has the DNA TGTGCCAGCAGTTTATCCTGGGGGGATGGCTACACCTTC.

The chain uses TRBV28 and TRBJ1-1; D call uncertain. CDR1 MDHEN and CDR2 SYDVKM come from the germline V gene. The CDR3 spans 13 residues. Trimming removed 6 bases from V and 1 base from J, with 9 bases in between. CDR3 protein: CASREGGNTEAFF. CDR3 bases: TGTGCCAGCAGGGAGGGTGGGAACACTGAAGCTTTCTTT.

The chain recombines TRBV28 with TRBJ2-1; 7 bases are a match to TRBD2. This CDR3 region has 15 residues. The ends lost 8 bases at V and 2 bases at J; junction bases unmatched: 9. Germline values: CDR1 MDHEN, CDR2 SYDVKM. The CDR3, as DNA: TGTGCCAGCGCCGGAGGGAGGGGCCCCTACAATGAGCAGTTCTTC. It yields the protein CASAGGRGPYNEQFF.

This chain joins TRBV29-1 and TRBJ2-3; the D call may be TRBD1 or TRBD2 (5 bases each). V was clipped by 2 bases and J by 2 bases, with 8 bases between them. The CDR3 covers 13 residues. Germline V gene sequence: CDR1 SQVTM, CDR2 ANQGSEA. CDR3 amino acids: CSVESGPTDTQYF. CDR3 nucleotides: TGCAGCGTTGAATCGGGGCCCACAGATACGCAGTATTTT.

V usage is TRBV7-2 and J usage is TRBJ2-7, with 7 bases fitting TRBD1. This CDR3 region has 16 residues. The germline gives CDR1 SGHTA, CDR2 FQGNSA. V lost 0 bases, J lost 6 bases, and 11 bases stayed unmatched. CDR3 sequence: CASSLAGTAFSGEQYF. In DNA form, the CDR3 reads TGTGCCAGCAGCTTAGCGGGGACAGCCTTCAGCGGCGAGCAGTACTTC.

The genes are TRBV4-1 and TRBJ2-3; 10 bases match TRBD2. The CDR3 loop spans 15 amino acids. CDR1 and CDR2 (germline): MGHRA, YSYEKL. V shed 4 bases, J shed 3 bases, and the junction held 4 bases outside the gene matches. The CDR3: CASSPSGGATDTQYF. The DNA for the CDR3 is TGCGCCAGCAGCCCCAGCGGGGGGGCTACAGATACGCAGTATTTT.

V gene TRBV19 combines with J gene TRBJ1-4; no definite D call. Germline loops: CDR1 LNHDA, CDR2 SQIVND (reference sequence). This CDR3 spans 13 amino acids. V lost 0 bases and J lost 10, with 9 bases in between. CDR3 sequence (DNA): TGTGCCAGTAGTATAGAGGCGCTGGGAAAACTGTTTTTT. The encoded protein is CASSIEALGKLFF. Full variable domain (outside the CDR3, taken from reference TRBV19 and TRBJ1-4): DGGITQSPKYLFRKEGQNVTLSCEQNLNHDAMYWYRQDPGQGLRLIYYSQIVNDFQKGDIAEGYSVSREKKESFPLTVTSAQKNPTAFYLCASSIEALGKLFFGSGTQLSVL.